The clone carrying this T cell receptor (beta chain) was detected only a few times. The antigen remains undetermined. Per the germline V gene, CDR1 is LGHNA and CDR2 is YSLEER. This CDR3 is 17 amino acids long. The trim removed 0 bases at V and 6 bases at J, leaving 9 bases unmatched. This specimen comes from a study of beta chain features in type 1 diabetes. Study outcomes and limitations: Type 1 diabetes patients had moderately but significantly shorter TCRB CDR3s in all four CD4+ subsets.

TCRB transcripts that were expressed got sequenced, as all of the isolated RNA had been reverse transcribed. Here immunoSEQ multiplex PCR was the method, and the copy in TCRdb shows in-frame clones only, minus some. The sample shows 640,000 or so clones, over 12% of them seen only once. This clonotype was sampled from a man aged 18 to 35 with type 1 diabetes. The J gene is TRBJ2-7, the V gene TRBV4-3; the match to TRBD2 covers 12 bases. Sequencing input: naive CD4+ T cells from blood. In DNA, the CDR3 is TGCGCCAGCAGCCAAGACTTCGCTAGCGGGGGGGCTAGCGAGCAGTACTTC. Translating gives CASSQDFASGGASEQYF.